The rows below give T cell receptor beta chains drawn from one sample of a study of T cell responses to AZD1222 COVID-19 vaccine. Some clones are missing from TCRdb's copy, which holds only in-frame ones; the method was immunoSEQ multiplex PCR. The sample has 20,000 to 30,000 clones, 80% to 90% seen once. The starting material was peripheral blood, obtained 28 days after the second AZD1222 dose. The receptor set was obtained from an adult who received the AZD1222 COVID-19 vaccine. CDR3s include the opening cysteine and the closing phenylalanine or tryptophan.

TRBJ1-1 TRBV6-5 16 CASSYRQGARGTEAFF
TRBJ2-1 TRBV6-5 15 CASKRGQGIYNEQFF
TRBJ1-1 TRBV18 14 CASSPLTGFAEAFF
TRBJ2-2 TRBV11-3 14 CASSRLGGSGELFF
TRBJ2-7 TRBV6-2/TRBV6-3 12 CASSSQTREQYF
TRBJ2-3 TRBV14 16 CASSQGLATGTDTQYF
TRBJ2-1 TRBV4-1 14 CASSLAGGRNEQFF
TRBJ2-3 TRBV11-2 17 CASSLGLVRASTDTQYF
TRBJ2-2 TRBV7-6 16 CASSLGRAGSTGELFF
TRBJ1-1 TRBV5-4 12 CASSLDRGMAFF
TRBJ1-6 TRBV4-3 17 CASSHLPSLPAYSPLHF
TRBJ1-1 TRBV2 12 CASSVGLSEAFF
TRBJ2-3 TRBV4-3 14 CASQEGLDRGTQYF
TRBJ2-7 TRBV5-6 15 CASSLEGLAGTEQYF
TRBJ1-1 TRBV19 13 CASRKGAPGEAFF
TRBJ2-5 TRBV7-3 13 CASSFSGGETQYF
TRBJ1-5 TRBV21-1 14 CASSKNGSGQPQHF
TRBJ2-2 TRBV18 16 CASSPRSQGGTGELFF
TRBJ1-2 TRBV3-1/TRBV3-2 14 CASSPSRTGGGYTF
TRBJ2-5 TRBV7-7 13 CASSLNSRETQYF
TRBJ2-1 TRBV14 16 CASSQVAGQGAREQFF
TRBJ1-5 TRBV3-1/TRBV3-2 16 CASSHETGGLGQPQHF
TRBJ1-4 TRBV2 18 CASSEAGQTVSANEKLFF
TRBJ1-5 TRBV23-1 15 CASSQSLGGNQPQHF
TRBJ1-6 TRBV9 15 CASSVDSSDNSPLHF
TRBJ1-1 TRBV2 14 CASSSGTGPTEAFF
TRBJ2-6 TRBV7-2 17 CASSFALTGTGANVLTF
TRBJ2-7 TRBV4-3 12 CASSLGRGEQYF
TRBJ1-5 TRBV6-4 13 CASSELGGQPQHF
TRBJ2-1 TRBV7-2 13 CASSRGLANEQFF
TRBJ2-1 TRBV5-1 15 CASSLDLAGNNEQFF
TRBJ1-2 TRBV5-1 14 CASSEESSTGGYTF
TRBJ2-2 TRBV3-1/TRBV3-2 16 CASSLATGASTGELFF
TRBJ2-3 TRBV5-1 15 CASSFGPGRGDTQYF
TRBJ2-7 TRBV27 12 CASSSSWGVGYF
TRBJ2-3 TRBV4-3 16 CASSQNNRGLTDTQYF
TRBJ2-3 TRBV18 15 CASSPGQGRTDTQYF
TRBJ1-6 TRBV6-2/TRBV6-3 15 CASSPGQGADSPLHF
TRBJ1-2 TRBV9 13 CASSMGSSYGYTF
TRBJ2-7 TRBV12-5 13 CASGLGYRYEQYF
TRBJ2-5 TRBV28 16 CASSLGLAGVVETQYF
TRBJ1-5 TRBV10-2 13 CASSEGVNQPQHF
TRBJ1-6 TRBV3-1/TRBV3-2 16 CASSHGGTADNSPLHF
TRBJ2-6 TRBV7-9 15 CASSRVMSGANVLTF
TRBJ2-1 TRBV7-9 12 CASSLGGAGQFF
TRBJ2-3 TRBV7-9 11 CASSPGSTQYF